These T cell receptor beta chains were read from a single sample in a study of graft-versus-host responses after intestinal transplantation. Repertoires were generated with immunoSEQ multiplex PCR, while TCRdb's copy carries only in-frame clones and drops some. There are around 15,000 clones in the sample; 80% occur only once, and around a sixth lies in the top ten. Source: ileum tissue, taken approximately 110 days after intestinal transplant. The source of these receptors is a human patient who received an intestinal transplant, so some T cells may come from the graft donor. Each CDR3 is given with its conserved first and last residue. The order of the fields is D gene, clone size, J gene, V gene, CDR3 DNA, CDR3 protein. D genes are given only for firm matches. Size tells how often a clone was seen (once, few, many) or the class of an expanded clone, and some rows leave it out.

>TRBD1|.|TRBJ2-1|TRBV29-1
TGCAGCGTTTGGACAGGGGGCACTTCGGATGAGCAGTTCTTC
CSVWTGGTSDEQFF
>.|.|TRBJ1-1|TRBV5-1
TGCGCCAGCAGCTTGGTTATGGGGGCATCAAACACTGAAGCTTTCTTT
CASSLVMGASNTEAFF
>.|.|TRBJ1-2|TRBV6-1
TGTGCCAGCAGAATAGTCCAGGGCAATGGCTACACCTTC
CASRIVQGNGYTF
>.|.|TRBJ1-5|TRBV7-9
TGTGCCAGCAGCTTAGGTAGCAGCACGGTTCATCAGCCCCAGCATTTT
CASSLGSSTVHQPQHF
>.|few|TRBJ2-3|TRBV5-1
TGCGCCAGCAGCTTGCAGTCAGATACGCAGTATTTT
CASSLQSDTQYF
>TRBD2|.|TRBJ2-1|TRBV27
TGTGCCAGCAGCAGGACTAGCGGGAGCCTCGATGAGCAGTTCTTC
CASSRTSGSLDEQFF
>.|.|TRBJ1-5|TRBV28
TGTGCCAGCAGTTTAGGTTGGGTCTCGAATCAGCCCCAGCATTTT
CASSLGWVSNQPQHF
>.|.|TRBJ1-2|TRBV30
TGTGCCTGGAGTCATGGGAACAGCTATGGCTACACCTTC
CAWSHGNSYGYTF
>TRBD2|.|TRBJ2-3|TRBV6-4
TGTGCCAGCAGTGACGCGGGAGGGCCAGATACGCAGTATTTT
CASSDAGGPDTQYF
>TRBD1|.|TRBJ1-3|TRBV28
TGTGCCAGCAGGATGGACAGGGCCTCTGGAAACACCATATATTTT
CASRMDRASGNTIYF
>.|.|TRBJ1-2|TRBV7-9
TGTGCCAGCAGCCGATGGGACTATGGCTACACCTTC
CASSRWDYGYTF
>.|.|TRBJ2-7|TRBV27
TGTGCCAGCAGTTTAGGGGGACCGAGCGGGACACCCTACGAGCAGTACTTC
CASSLGGPSGTPYEQYF
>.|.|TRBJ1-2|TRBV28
TGTGCCAGCAGTTTATCCGGGTACTATGGCTACACCTTC
CASSLSGYYGYTF
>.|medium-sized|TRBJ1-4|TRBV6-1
TGTGCCAGCAGTCGAGACAAACGACGAGATGAAAAACTGTTTTTT
CASSRDKRRDEKLFF
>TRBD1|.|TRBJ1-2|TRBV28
TGTGCCAGTCAGCTACAGGGGGCGTATGGCTACACCTTC
CASQLQGAYGYTF
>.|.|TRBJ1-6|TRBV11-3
TGTGCCAGCAGCTTAGTCTTTGGGACTGATAATTCACCCCTCCACTTT
CASSLVFGTDNSPLHF
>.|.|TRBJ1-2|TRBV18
TGTGCCAGCTCACCGCAGGTAGGGGCAGGAGGAGCTAACTATGGCTACACCTTC
CASSPQVGAGGANYGYTF
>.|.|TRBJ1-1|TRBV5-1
TGCGCCAGCAGCACAGTCACAAACAGGGTCATGAACACTGAAGCTTTCTTT
CASSTVTNRVMNTEAFF
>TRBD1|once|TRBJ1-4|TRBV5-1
TGCGCCAGCAGCTTGGCGTCAGGGGGCGCTCCGGGGGATGAAAAACTGTTTTTT
CASSLASGGAPGDEKLFF
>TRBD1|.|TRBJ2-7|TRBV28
TGTGCCAGCAGTTTAAGGGGGCGTTCCTACGAGCAGTACTTC
CASSLRGRSYEQYF
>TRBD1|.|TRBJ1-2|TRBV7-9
TGTGCCAGCAGCTTCCCGGACAGGAGCAACTATGGCTACACCTTC
CASSFPDRSNYGYTF
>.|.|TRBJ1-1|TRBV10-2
TGCGCCAGCAACCCGACAGGGAACACTGAAGCTTTCTTT
CASNPTGNTEAFF
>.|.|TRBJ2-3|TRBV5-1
TGCGCCAGCAGCTCACACACAGATACGCAGTATTTT
CASSSHTDTQYF